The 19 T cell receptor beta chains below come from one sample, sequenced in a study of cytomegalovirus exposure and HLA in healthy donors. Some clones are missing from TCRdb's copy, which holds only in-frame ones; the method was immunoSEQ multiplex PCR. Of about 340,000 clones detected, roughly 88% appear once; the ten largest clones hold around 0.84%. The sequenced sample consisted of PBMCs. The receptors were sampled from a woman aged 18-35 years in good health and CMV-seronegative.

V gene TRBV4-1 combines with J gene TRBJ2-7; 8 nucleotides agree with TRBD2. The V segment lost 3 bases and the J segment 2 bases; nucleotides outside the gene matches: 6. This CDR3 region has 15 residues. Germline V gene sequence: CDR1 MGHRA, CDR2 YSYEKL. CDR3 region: CASSQSPGLAYEQYF. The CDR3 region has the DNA TGCGCCAGCAGCCAGTCTCCGGGACTAGCCTACGAGCAGTACTTC.

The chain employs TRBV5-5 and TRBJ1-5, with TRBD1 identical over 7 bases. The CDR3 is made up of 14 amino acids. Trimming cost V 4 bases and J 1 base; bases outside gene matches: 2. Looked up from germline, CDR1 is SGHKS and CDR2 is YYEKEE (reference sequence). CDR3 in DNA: TGTGCCAGCAGCCAGGGGGAGAGCAATCAGCCCCAGCATTTT. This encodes CASSQGESNQPQHF.

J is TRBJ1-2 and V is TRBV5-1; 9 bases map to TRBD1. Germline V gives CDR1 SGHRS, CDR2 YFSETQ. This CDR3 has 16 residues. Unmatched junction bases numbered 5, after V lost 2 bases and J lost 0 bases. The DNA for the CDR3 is TGCGCCAGCAGCTTCGCACGGGACAGGGCTAACTATGGCTACACCTTC. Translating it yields CASSFARDRANYGYTF. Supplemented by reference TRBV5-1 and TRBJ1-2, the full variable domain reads KAGVTQTPRYLIKTRGQQVTLSCSPISGHRSVSWYQQTPGQGLQFLFEYFSETQRNKGNFPGRFSGRQFSNSRSEMNVSTLELGDSALYLCASSFARDRANYGYTFGSGTRLTVV.

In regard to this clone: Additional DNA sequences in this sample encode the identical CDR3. DNA of the CDR3: TGTGCCAGCAGTTTAACTAGCGGCTACGAGCAGTACTTC. This sequence encodes CASSLTSGYEQYF. The chain joins TRBV27 to TRBJ2-7, with 8 bases identical to TRBD2. The J segment lost 3 bases and the V segment lost 2 bases, leaving 0 bases of the junction unmatched. Germline loops: CDR1 MNHEY, CDR2 SMNVEV (reference sequence). This CDR3 has 13 amino acids.

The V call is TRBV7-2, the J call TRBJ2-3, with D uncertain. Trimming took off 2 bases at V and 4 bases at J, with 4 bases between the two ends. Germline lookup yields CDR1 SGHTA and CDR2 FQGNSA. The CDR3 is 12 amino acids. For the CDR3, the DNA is TGTGCCAGCAGCTTATTCGCAGATACGCAGTATTTT. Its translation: CASSLFADTQYF.

CDR3 loop: CASPPAPGARTRNEQFF. In DNA, the CDR3 is TGTGCCAGCCCACCAGCCCCTGGGGCGAGGACGAGGAATGAGCAGTTCTTC. The chain carries TRBV28 and TRBJ2-1, with D possibly matching TRBD1 (5 bases). The V end was cut by 8 bases, the J end by 7 bases, with 27 bases between. This CDR3 has 17 amino acids. Germline V gives CDR1 MDHEN, CDR2 SYDVKM.

The CDR3 region has the DNA TGCGCCAGCAGCCTCCATCGACAGAACTATGGCTACACCTTC. Its protein product is CASSLHRQNYGYTF. V gene TRBV4-3 combines with J gene TRBJ1-2, with D perhaps TRBD1 (5 bases). The V gene lost 4 bases and the J gene lost 2 bases, with 11 bases spanning the gap. The germline V gene encodes CDR1 LGHNA and CDR2 YSLEER. This CDR3 has 14 amino acids.

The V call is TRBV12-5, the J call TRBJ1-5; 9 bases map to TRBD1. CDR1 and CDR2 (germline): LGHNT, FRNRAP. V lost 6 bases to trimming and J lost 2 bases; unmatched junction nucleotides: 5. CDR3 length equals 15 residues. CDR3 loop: CASGGTGLGNQPQHF. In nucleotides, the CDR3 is TGTGCTAGTGGGGGGACAGGGCTCGGCAATCAGCCCCAGCATTTT.

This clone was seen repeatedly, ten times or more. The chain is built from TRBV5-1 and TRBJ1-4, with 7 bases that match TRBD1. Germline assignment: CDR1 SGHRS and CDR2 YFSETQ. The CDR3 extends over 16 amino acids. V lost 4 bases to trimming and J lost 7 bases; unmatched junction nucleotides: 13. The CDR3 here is CASSPTQTGSGEKLFF. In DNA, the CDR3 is TGCGCCAGCAGCCCGACCCAGACAGGGTCTGGTGAAAAACTGTTTTTT.

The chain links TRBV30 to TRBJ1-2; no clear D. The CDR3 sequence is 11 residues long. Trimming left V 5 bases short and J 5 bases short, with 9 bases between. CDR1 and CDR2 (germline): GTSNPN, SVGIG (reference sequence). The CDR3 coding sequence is TGTGCCTGGTCAGGAGGATATGGCTACACCTTC. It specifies CAWSGGYGYTF.

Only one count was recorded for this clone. The CDR3 DNA reads TGCAGCGTAAGCGTTAACCGCTACGAGCAGTACTTC. Protein sequence: CSVSVNRYEQYF. The genes are TRBV29-1 and TRBJ2-7, with no clear D. CDR1 is SQVTM, CDR2 ANQGSEA, per germline. The CDR3 loop spans 12 amino acids. V was cut by 6 bases and J by 3 bases, with 12 bases left in between.

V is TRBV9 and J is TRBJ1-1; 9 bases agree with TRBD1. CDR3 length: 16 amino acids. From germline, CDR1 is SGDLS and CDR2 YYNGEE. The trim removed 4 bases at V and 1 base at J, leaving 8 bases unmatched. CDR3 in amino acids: CASSPGTGSWNTEAFF. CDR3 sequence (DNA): TGTGCCAGCAGCCCAGGGACAGGGTCGTGGAACACTGAAGCTTTCTTT.

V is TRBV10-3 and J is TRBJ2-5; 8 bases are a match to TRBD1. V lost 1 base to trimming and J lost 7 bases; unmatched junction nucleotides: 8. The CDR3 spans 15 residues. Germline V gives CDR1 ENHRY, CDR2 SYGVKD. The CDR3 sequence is CAISELDSQGATQYF. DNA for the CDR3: TGTGCCATCAGTGAGTTAGACAGCCAGGGGGCGACCCAGTACTTC.

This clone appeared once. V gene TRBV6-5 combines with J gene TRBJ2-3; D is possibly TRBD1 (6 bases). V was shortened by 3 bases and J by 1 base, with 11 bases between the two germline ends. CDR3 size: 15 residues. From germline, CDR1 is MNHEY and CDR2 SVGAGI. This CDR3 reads CASSYLRGGTDTQYF. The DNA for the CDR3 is TGTGCCAGCAGTTATCTCAGGGGTGGCACAGATACGCAGTATTTT.

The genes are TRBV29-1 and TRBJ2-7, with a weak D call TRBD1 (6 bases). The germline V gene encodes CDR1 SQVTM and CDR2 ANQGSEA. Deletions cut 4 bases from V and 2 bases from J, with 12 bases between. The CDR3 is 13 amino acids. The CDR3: CSVVAQGAYEQYF. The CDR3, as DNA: TGCAGCGTTGTCGCACAGGGCGCCTACGAGCAGTACTTC.

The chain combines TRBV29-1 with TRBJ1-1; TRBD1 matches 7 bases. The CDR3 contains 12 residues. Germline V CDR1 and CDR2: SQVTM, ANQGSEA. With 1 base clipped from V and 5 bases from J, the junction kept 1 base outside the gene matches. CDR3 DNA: TGCAGCGTTGAAGTACAGGGGACTGAAGCTTTCTTT. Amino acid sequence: CSVEVQGTEAFF.

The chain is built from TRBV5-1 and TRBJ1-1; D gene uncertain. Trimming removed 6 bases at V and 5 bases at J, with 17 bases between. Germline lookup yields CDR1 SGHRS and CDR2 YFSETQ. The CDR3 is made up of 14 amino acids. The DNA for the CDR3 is TGCGCCAGCAAAAAAACCTCCGGAGGTACTGAAGCTTTCTTT. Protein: CASKKTSGGTEAFF. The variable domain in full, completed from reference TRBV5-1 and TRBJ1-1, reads KAGVTQTPRYLIKTRGQQVTLSCSPISGHRSVSWYQQTPGQGLQFLFEYFSETQRNKGNFPGRFSGRQFSNSRSEMNVSTLELGDSALYLCASKKTSGGTEAFFGQGTRLTVV.

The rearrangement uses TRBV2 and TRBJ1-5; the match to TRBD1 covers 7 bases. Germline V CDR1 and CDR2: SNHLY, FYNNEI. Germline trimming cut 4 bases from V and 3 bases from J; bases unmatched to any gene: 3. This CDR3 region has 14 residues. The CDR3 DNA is TGTGCCAGCAGTGTACAGGGGTACAATCAGCCCCAGCATTTT. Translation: CASSVQGYNQPQHF. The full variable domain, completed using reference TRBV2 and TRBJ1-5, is EPEVTQTPSHQVTQMGQEVILRCVPISNHLYFYWYRQILGQKVEFLVSFYNNEISEKSEIFDDQFSVERPDGSNFTLKIRSTKLEDSAMYFCASSVQGYNQPQHFGDGTRLSIL.

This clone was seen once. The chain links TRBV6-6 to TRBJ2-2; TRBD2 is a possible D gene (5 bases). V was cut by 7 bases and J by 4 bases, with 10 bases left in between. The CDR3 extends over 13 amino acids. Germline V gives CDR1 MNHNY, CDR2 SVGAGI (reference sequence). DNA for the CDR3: TGTGCCAGCACTTTAAGCGGCACCGGGGAGCTGTTTTTT. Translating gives CASTLSGTGELFF.